Below are 28 T cell receptor beta chains sequenced from a single sample in a study of regulatory T cells in long-lasting Graves disease. Relying on iRepertoire HTBI primers and Arm-PCR of CDR3 regions, the team built TCR beta libraries. TCRdb redid the calling of the multiplex PCR reads with MiXCR, one entry per CDR3 protein. Here the sample spans a few hundred thousand distinct CDR3 sequences, 23% being singletons. Noted time point: persistent/refractory GD, antithyroid drugs over 5 years with positive TRAb. Preparation of the TCR library used RNA extracted from PBMCs. Sequences were derived from peripheral blood mononuclear cells (PBMCs), sampled when the disease was refractory, from a patient treated with antithyroid drugs. Receptors originate from a female donor with Graves disease.

This chain links TRBV6-5 with TRBJ1-3; D is ambiguous. The CDR3 has 17 amino acids. CDR1 and CDR2 (germline): MNHEY, SVGAGI. V was shortened by 0 bases and J by 0 bases, with 12 bases between the two germline ends. Written as DNA, the CDR3 is TGTGCCAGCAGTTACTCGATAGCAAGCGGCTCTGGAAACACCATATATTTT. Translating it yields CASSYSIASGSGNTIYF.

CDR3 sequence reads: CASSEMPFGVPDTQYF. The DNA of the CDR3 is TGCGCCAGCAGCGAAATGCCTTTTGGAGTACCAGATACGCAGTATTTT. The genes are TRBV5-1 and TRBJ2-3; D call uncertain. The CDR3 extends over 16 amino acids. CDR1 and CDR2 from the germline V gene are SGHRS and YFSETQ. V lost 4 bases, J lost 4 bases, and 19 bases lay in between. The whole variable domain, filled in from reference TRBV5-1 and TRBJ2-3, reads KAGVTQTPRYLIKTRGQQVTLSCSPISGHRSVSWYQQTPGQGLQFLFEYFSETQRNKGNFPGRFSGRQFSNSRSEMNVSTLELGDSALYLCASSEMPFGVPDTQYFGPGTRLTVL.

The V gene is TRBV4-1, the J gene TRBJ2-7; no clear D gene. Trimming removed 5 bases from V and 3 bases from J, with 11 bases in between. CDR1 MGHRA and CDR2 YSYEKL come from the germline V gene. CDR3 length: 13 amino acids. The CDR3 is CASSANRFYEQYF. The CDR3 nucleotides read TGCGCCAGCAGCGCAAACCGGTTCTACGAGCAGTACTTC.

This clonotype has a handful of counts. The chain recombines TRBV6-1 with TRBJ1-6, with D unclear. This CDR3 is built from 12 residues. Germline CDR1 reads MNHNS; CDR2 reads SASEGT. The V end was cut by 6 bases, the J end by 12 bases, with 12 bases between. CDR3 nucleotide sequence: TGTGCCAGCAGAACGGGAGAAAAACCCCTCCACTTT. Translation: CASRTGEKPLHF.

This clonotype was detected a few times. V is TRBV2 and J is TRBJ2-6; D unclear. The CDR3 spans 14 residues. The V end was cut by 4 bases, the J end by 4 bases, with 8 bases between. Germline CDR1 reads SNHLY; CDR2 reads FYNNEI. As DNA, the CDR3 is TGTGCCAGCAGTGGGCTTTCCGGGGCCAACGTCCTGACTTTC. This codes for CASSGLSGANVLTF.

This clonotype was counted a few times. The gene calls are TRBV7-6 and TRBJ1-2, with D unresolved. The CDR3 has 13 amino acids. With 8 bases removed from V and 4 bases from J, the gap between germline ends came to 14 bases. The V gene's germline CDR1 is SGHVS and CDR2 FNYEAQ. Written as DNA, the CDR3 is TGTGCCAGCGACTCGTCGGGATTCTATGGCTACACCTTC. It codes for CASDSSGFYGYTF.

The J gene is TRBJ2-7, the V gene TRBV7-2; D not certain. The V end was cut by 5 bases, the J end by 1 base, with 12 bases between. The CDR3 extends over 14 amino acids. CDR1 and CDR2 from the germline V gene are SGHTA and FQGNSA. Written as DNA, the CDR3 is TGTGCCAGCAGCCCTTCTTCGGCTTCCTACGAGCAGTACTTC. It yields the protein CASSPSSASYEQYF.

This clonotype was counted at least ten times. CDR3 DNA: TGTGCCAGCACCCCACCCCCTCGCGCCGAGCAGTACTTC. Residues: CASTPPPRAEQYF. V and J are TRBV6-1 and TRBJ2-7; D not certain. Germline loops: CDR1 MNHNS, CDR2 SASEGT. CDR3 size: 13 residues. V was clipped by 7 bases and J by 6 bases, with 16 bases between them.

V is TRBV30 and J is TRBJ1-2; D gene unclear. The CDR3 totals 12 residues. In germline, CDR1 is GTSNPN, CDR2 SVGIG (reference sequence). V was clipped by 1 base and J by 4 bases, with 7 bases between them. CDR3 nucleotides: TGTGCCTGGAGTGCCTCGACCTATGGCTACACCTTC. Protein sequence: CAWSASTYGYTF.

The chain carries TRBV28 and TRBJ2-7, with 7 bases that match TRBD2. V dropped 8 bases and J dropped 3; count of bases not matched to a gene: 10. Germline lookup yields CDR1 MDHEN and CDR2 SYDVKM. The CDR3 is 14 residues long. The chain's CDR3 is CASHRLTSDYEQYF. The CDR3 DNA is TGTGCCAGCCACAGGCTTACTAGCGACTACGAGCAGTACTTC.

This clonotype was seen only a few times. The chain employs TRBV20-1 and TRBJ2-3, with TRBD1 as a possible D gene (5 bases). Germline-derived CDR1 and CDR2 are DFQATT and SNEGSKA (reference sequence). The CDR3 has 15 residues. V lost 0 bases, J lost 6 bases, and 16 bases lay in between. The CDR3 sequence is CSARDLQGSRDTQYF. The CDR3 nucleotides are TGCAGTGCTAGAGATCTGCAGGGTTCCAGGGATACGCAGTATTTT.

This chain links TRBV5-1 with TRBJ2-5; TRBD2 is a possible D gene (6 bases). CDR3 size: 15 residues. Trimming took 1 base from V and 5 from J, leaving 15 bases between them. The germline CDR1 and CDR2 sequences are SGHRS and YFSETQ. The CDR3 coding sequence is TGCGCCAGCAGCTTGTCCCGGATGGACTATGAGACCCAGTACTTC. Its translation is CASSLSRMDYETQYF.

The sample holds one count of this clonotype. This chain links TRBV30 with TRBJ1-3; D not resolved. This CDR3 is built from 14 residues. V lost 4 bases to trimming and J lost 0 bases, with 10 bases between them. Looked up from germline, CDR1 is GTSNPN and CDR2 is SVGIG (reference sequence). The CDR3 DNA reads as TGTGCCTGGAAGGAGGGCTACTCTGGAAACACCATATATTTT. It codes for CAWKEGYSGNTIYF.

On this clonotype: This may come from a read error, since a much larger clone is one base off. The V call is TRBV6-2 or TRBV6-3, the J call TRBJ2-7; D tentatively fits TRBD1 or TRBD2 (5 bases each). CDR3 length: 15 amino acids. Germline loops: CDR1 MNHEY, CDR2 SVGEGT. The CDR3 region is CASSYSYFGAYEQCF. CDR3 coding DNA: TGTGCCAGCAGTTACTCTTACTTCGGGGCCTACGAGCAGTGCTTC.

This clonotype was counted a single time. V usage is TRBV28 and J usage is TRBJ2-3; TRBD1 aligns across 7 bases. CDR1 MDHEN and CDR2 SYDVKM come from the germline V gene. The CDR3 spans 15 residues. V shed 5 bases, J shed 4 bases, and the junction held 9 bases outside the gene matches. CDR3 DNA sequence: TGTGCCAGCAGTCTGACAGGGCCTTCGTCAGATACGCAGTATTTT. The encoded protein is CASSLTGPSSDTQYF.

There are a few counts of this clonotype. The chain recombines TRBV5-1 with TRBJ2-7, with 9 bases lining up with TRBD2. Germline values: CDR1 SGHRS, CDR2 YFSETQ. The ends lost 4 bases at V and 6 bases at J; junction bases unmatched: 17. CDR3 length equals 17 residues. The CDR3 DNA reads TGCGCCAGCAGCGGCGGGAGGGCCTCAGTTCTCGGGATCGAGCAGTACTTC. Encoded protein: CASSGGRASVLGIEQYF.

Many counts were recorded for this clonotype. This sequence joins TRBV11-2 and TRBJ2-4, with D maybe TRBD1 (6 bases). Germline V gene data show CDR1 as SGHAT and CDR2 as FQNNGV. Trimming pared 5 bases from V and 6 bases from J, leaving 8 bases between. The CDR3 is 12 residues long. The CDR3 here is CASSVQGNIQYF. CDR3 sequence (DNA): TGTGCCAGCAGCGTACAGGGAAACATTCAGTACTTC.

Many counts were recorded for this clonotype. V gene TRBV6-5 combines with J gene TRBJ2-7, with 12 bases lining up with TRBD2. The CDR3 extends over 15 amino acids. The germline V gene has CDR1 MNHEY and CDR2 SVGAGI. The ends lost 2 bases at V and 6 bases at J; junction bases unmatched: 5. CDR3: CASSYLAGGLREQYF. CDR3 coding DNA: TGTGCCAGCAGTTACCTAGCGGGAGGGCTACGCGAGCAGTACTTC.

This clonotype was observed at least ten times. The genes are TRBV11-2 and TRBJ1-1, with 7 nucleotides matching TRBD1. V was pared by 1 base and J by 5 bases, with 10 bases of the junction left unmatched. Germline loops: CDR1 SGHAT, CDR2 FQNNGV. CDR3 length: 16 residues. This CDR3 reads CASSLVEGGASTEAFF. The CDR3 nucleotides are TGTGCCAGCAGCTTAGTCGAAGGGGGCGCGTCGACTGAAGCTTTCTTT.

This chain uses TRBV20-1 with TRBJ2-3; the match to TRBD1 covers 9 bases. The CDR3 contains 12 residues. Germline V CDR1 and CDR2: DFQATT, SNEGSKA (reference sequence). Trimming removed 7 bases from V and 8 bases from J; junction bases left unmatched: 7. The CDR3 here is CSGTGDDPTQYF. Written as DNA, the CDR3 is TGCAGTGGGACAGGGGACGACCCTACGCAGTATTTT.

This clonotype was found a few times. This chain joins TRBV18 and TRBJ2-5; unclear D gene. Trimming left V 2 bases short and J 4 bases short, with 8 bases between. Germline lookup yields CDR1 KGHSH and CDR2 LQKENI. The CDR3 has 13 amino acids. The CDR3 DNA reads as TGTGCCAGCTCACCATCCTCTACAGAGACCCAGTACTTC. Protein sequence: CASSPSSTETQYF.

This clonotype has at least ten counts. One end of the junction fails to match germline, which may point to a read error. The chain links TRBV28 to TRBJ1-2, with TRBD1 identical over 8 bases. The CDR3 covers 13 residues. Per the germline V gene, CDR1 is MDHEN and CDR2 is SYDVKM. The CDR3: CASSLGQGHGYTF. For the CDR3, the DNA is TGCGCCAGCAGCCTCGGACAGGGACACGGCTACACCTTC.

The V gene is TRBV7-2, the J gene TRBJ1-2, with a tentative D call TRBD1 (5 bases). Germline V CDR1 and CDR2: SGHTA, FQGNSA. The V end lost 3 bases, the J end lost 4 bases, and 12 bases lay between the germline ends. CDR3 length equals 14 residues. CDR3 sequence reads: CASSFPGNSYGYTF. CDR3 nucleotides: TGTGCCAGCAGCTTCCCAGGGAATAGCTATGGCTACACCTTC.

In its sample, this clonotype was seen a few times. This chain joins TRBV9 and TRBJ1-3; D not resolved. Germline CDR1 is SGDLS and CDR2 is YYNGEE. The germline V and J ends were trimmed by 4 bases and 4 bases, with 12 bases remaining between them. This CDR3 region has 14 residues. CDR3 nucleotides: TGTGCCAGCAGCTCGGACGGGAGCGGAAACACCATATATTTT. Its protein is CASSSDGSGNTIYF.

CDR3 in amino acids: CASTLTASGYTGELFF. DNA of the CDR3: TGTGCCAGCACTCTAACGGCTAGCGGATACACCGGGGAGCTGTTTTTT. The chain links TRBV7-2 to TRBJ2-2, with 7 bases matching TRBD2. Germline V gene sequence: CDR1 SGHTA, CDR2 FQGNSA. The length of the CDR3 is 16 residues. V shed 7 bases, J shed 3 bases, and the junction held 11 bases outside the gene matches. Drawing the rest from reference TRBV7-2 and TRBJ2-2, the complete variable domain is GAGVSQSPSNKVTEKGKDVELRCDPISGHTALYWYRQSLGQGLEFLIYFQGNSAPDKSGLPSDRFSAERTGGSVSTLTIQRTQQEDSAVYLCASTLTASGYTGELFFGEGSRLTVL.

Ten or more counts support this clonotype. The V gene is TRBV29-1, the J gene TRBJ2-5, with D possibly matching TRBD2 (5 bases). This CDR3 has 13 amino acids. V was cut by 6 bases and J by 4 bases, with 15 bases left in between. CDR1 SQVTM and CDR2 ANQGSEA come from the germline V gene. This CDR3 is CSVTPGSPETQYF. The CDR3 DNA sequence: TGCAGCGTCACCCCGGGGTCACCAGAGACCCAGTACTTC. The full variable domain, its missing parts supplied by reference TRBV29-1 and TRBJ2-5, is SAVISQKPSRDICQRGTSLTIQCQVDSQVTMMFWYRQQPGQSLTLIATANQGSEATYESGFVIDKFPISRPNLTFSTLTVSNMSPEDSSIYLCSVTPGSPETQYFGPGTRLLVL.

This clonotype appeared a few times. V is TRBV29-1 and J is TRBJ2-2, with TRBD2 identical over 8 bases. Germline CDR1 SQVTM, CDR2 ANQGSEA. This CDR3 is 11 amino acids long. V shed 6 bases, J shed 10 bases, and the junction held 4 bases outside the gene matches. This chain's CDR3 is CSVNGGEELFF. The DNA for the CDR3 is TGCAGCGTCAACGGGGGGGAGGAGCTGTTTTTT.

This clonotype was detected only a few times. CDR3 sequence: CASSSTTGSGNTIYF. Written as DNA, the CDR3 is TGTGCCAGCAGCTCCACGACGGGCTCTGGAAACACCATATATTTT. The rearrangement uses TRBV9 and TRBJ1-3; D is unclear. Looked up from germline, CDR1 is SGDLS and CDR2 is YYNGEE. This CDR3 is 15 amino acids long. V was cut by 4 bases and J by 0 bases, with 11 bases left in between.